The rows below give T cell receptor beta chains drawn from one sample of a study of T cell responses to AZD1222 COVID-19 vaccine. Produced via immunoSEQ multiplex PCR; TCRdb's table is partial and in-frame only. The sample has 150,000 to 200,000 clones, more than 80% seen once. The source was peripheral blood, collected 28 days after the second dose of the MenACWY control vaccine. The receptors stem from an adult who received the MenACWY meningococcal vaccine as a control. Both conserved end residues are part of each CDR3. D genes are given only for firm matches. The listing skips clone size in some rows; elsewhere it reads once, few, many or a size class.

v_call,d_call,cdr3_length,j_call,clone_size,cdr3_aa,cdr3_nt
TRBV11-2,.,12,TRBJ2-5,.,CASSRSQETQYF,TGTGCCAGCAGCAGATCCCAAGAGACCCAGTACTTC
TRBV6-4,.,17,TRBJ2-1,.,CASWGTDHKHSYNEQFF,TGTGCCAGCTGGGGAACCGACCATAAACACTCCTACAATGAGCAGTTCTTC
TRBV7-9,.,13,TRBJ1-6,.,CASSLQERSPLHF,TGTGCCAGCAGCTTACAGGAGCGGTCACCCCTCCACTTT
TRBV28,.,11,TRBJ2-2,.,CASSRTGELFF,TGTGCCAGTTCGCGGACCGGGGAGCTGTTTTTT
TRBV10-3,.,16,TRBJ2-7,.,CAISEPDQRGSYEQYF,TGTGCCATCAGTGAGCCGGACCAGCGTGGCTCCTACGAGCAGTACTTC
TRBV30,TRBD2,17,TRBJ2-3,.,CAWRLGVSGVYTDTQYF,TGTGCCTGGAGACTGGGTGTTAGCGGGGTATACACAGATACGCAGTATTTT
TRBV6-5,TRBD1,15,TRBJ1-4,.,CASSPGQGEAEKLFF,TGTGCCAGCAGTCCGGGACAGGGGGAGGCTGAAAAACTGTTTTTT
TRBV19,.,11,TRBJ2-3,.,CASHTRGRLNF,TGTGCCAGTCATACCAGGGGAAGGTTGAATTTT
TRBV24-1,TRBD1,15,TRBJ2-1,once,CATSGTGRWGTEQFF,TGTGCCACCAGTGGGACAGGGCGCTGGGGGACTGAGCAGTTCTTC
TRBV29-1,.,14,TRBJ1-2,.,CSVTRDTVGGGYTF,TGCAGCGTAACCCGGGACACCGTAGGAGGTGGCTACACCTTC
TRBV11-3,TRBD2,17,TRBJ2-1,.,CASSLDGAGGFRNEQFF,TGTGCCAGCAGCTTAGACGGGGCGGGAGGCTTTAGGAATGAGCAGTTCTTC
TRBV30,TRBD1,13,TRBJ2-1,.,CAWCRQGWNEQFF,TGTGCCTGGTGTCGACAGGGGTGGAATGAGCAGTTCTTC
TRBV28,.,16,TRBJ1-5,.,CASSYLFGQLNQPQHF,TGTGCCAGCAGCTACCTGTTCGGACAGCTCAATCAGCCCCAGCATTTT
TRBV11-2,TRBD1,15,TRBJ1-2,.,CASSRDRGPAGGYTF,TGTGCCAGCAGCCGGGACAGGGGCCCTGCGGGGGGCTACACCTTC
TRBV11-2,.,13,TRBJ2-5,.,CASSLDRLETQYF,TGTGCCAGCAGCTTAGATCGACTAGAGACCCAGTACTTC
TRBV9,.,13,TRBJ2-1,.,CASSSTVYNEQFF,TGTGCCAGCAGTTCGACAGTATACAATGAGCAGTTCTTC
TRBV5-5,.,14,TRBJ2-7,.,CASSLYGSNYEQYF,TGTGCCAGCAGCTTGTACGGAAGTAACTACGAGCAGTACTTC
TRBV7-2,TRBD1,14,TRBJ2-3,.,CASTQQGASDTQYF,TGTGCCAGCACCCAACAGGGGGCTTCAGATACGCAGTATTTT